The clone carrying this T cell receptor (beta chain) was seen only once. Its specificity is unknown. Other DNA sequences within the sample encode an identical CDR3. As for time point: week 5, during vaccination. Topical imiquimod accompanied each vaccine dose, which consisted of 300 ug of mutant IDH1 20-mer peptide. New astrocytomas of WHO grade 3 or 4 that were IDH1-mutant and ATRX-lost were found in the donors. Produced via immunoSEQ multiplex PCR; TCRdb's table is partial and in-frame only. The data show about 83,000 clones, with about 91% seen just once and roughly 0.6% held by the top ten. This entry belongs to a study of a mutant IDH1 vaccine in newly diagnosed glioma. The CDR3 extends over 14 amino acids. The trim removed 5 bases at V and 0 bases at J, leaving 2 bases unmatched. CDR1 is SEHNR and CDR2 is FQNEAQ in the germline V gene (reference sequence).

The TCR sequence derives from a woman between 45 and 65 years old with glioma. Sequenced here: PBMCs, sampled from a glioma patient whose treatment included an IDH1 peptide vaccine. The chain recombines TRBV7-9 with TRBJ2-7; 9 positions match TRBD2. The DNA of the CDR3 is TGTGCCAGCAGCCCGACTAGCGGCTCCTACGAGCAGTACTTC. It specifies CASSPTSGSYEQYF.